This T cell receptor (beta chain) emerged from a study of OX40 agonist ivuxolimab in advanced cancers. The study, taken as a whole, reports: CD4+ and CD8+ blood T cells expanded clonally by week 6 at 0.1 to 3.0 mg/kg. Among the lowest levels of clonal expansion were found in partial responders at 0.1-3.0 mg/kg.

Points on this clone: The antigen remains undetermined. Its ends do not fully match the called genes, so a read error is possible.

Repertoires were generated with immunoSEQ multiplex PCR, while TCRdb's copy carries only in-frame clones and drops some. Of 25,000 to 35,000 clones in the sample, approximately 86% were seen once. This CDR3 has 13 residues. Germline V lookup: CDR1 SSHAT, CDR2 FNYEAQ (reference sequence). This receptor was identified in an adult with an advanced solid tumor such as melanoma, head and neck, liver or kidney cancer. V is TRBV7-7 and J is TRBJ2-7; D not resolved. Sequenced material: CD4+ or CD8+ T cells sorted from blood, taken in a trial of the OX40 agonist ivuxolimab. The CDR3 spells CASSLEVHYEQYF. The CDR3 DNA reads TGTGCTAGCAGCTTAGAGGTTCACTACGAGCAGTACTTC. The variable domain in full, completed from reference TRBV7-7 and TRBJ2-7, reads GAGVSQSPRYKVTKRGQDVTLRCDPISSHATLYWYQQALGQGPEFLTYFNYEAQPDKSGLPSDRFSAERPEGSISTLTIQRTEQRDSAMYRCASSLEVHYEQYFGPGTRLTVT.